What follows are 27 T cell receptor beta chains derived from one specimen sequenced in a study of blood T cell repertoires in COVID-19. Some clones are missing from TCRdb's copy, which holds only in-frame ones; the method was immunoSEQ multiplex PCR. The sample lists hundreds of thousands of clones, roughly 76% seen once, with 6.5% to 9.5% in the top ten. The sequenced sample was peripheral blood. These receptors all stem from an elderly woman with COVID-19, enrolled during active disease.

This chain links TRBV10-2 with TRBJ1-2; D is uncertain. Germline-derived CDR1 and CDR2 are WSHSY and SAAADI. V was trimmed by 7 bases and J by 3 bases, leaving 15 bases between them. The CDR3 loop spans 14 amino acids. The CDR3 loop reads CASKLDIFDYGYTF. The CDR3 coding sequence is TGCGCCAGCAAACTAGACATATTTGACTATGGCTACACCTTC.

The V gene is TRBV3-1 (or the pseudogene TRBV3-2), the J gene TRBJ1-2, with D perhaps TRBD1 (5 bases). V lost 0 bases to trimming and J lost 7 bases, with 18 bases between them. The CDR3 loop spans 16 amino acids. Germline values: CDR1 LGHDT, CDR2 YNNKEL (reference sequence). This CDR3 is CASSQDITGDIFGYTF. CDR3 nucleotide sequence: TGTGCCAGCAGCCAAGATATTACAGGAGATATTTTTGGCTACACCTTC.

The chain couples TRBV5-1 to TRBJ1-4; D not certain. CDR1 is SGHRS and CDR2 is YFSETQ in the germline V gene. Trimming took off 5 bases at V and 8 bases at J, with 7 bases between the two ends. CDR3 length: 11 amino acids. CDR3 in DNA: TGCGCCAGCAGAACAGCAGAAAAACTGTTTTTT. It translates to CASRTAEKLFF.

The chain is built from TRBV7-2 and TRBJ1-1, with D unresolved. CDR3 length: 12 amino acids. V lost 3 bases and J lost 5, with 7 bases in between. Germline CDR1 is SGHTA and CDR2 is FQGNSA. The CDR3 nucleotides are TGTGCCAGCAGCTTCCACGGTACTGAAGCTTTCTTT. Its translation: CASSFHGTEAFF.

This clone was detected ten times or more. The genes are TRBV5-1 and TRBJ2-2, with TRBD1 identical over 8 bases. With 7 bases clipped from V and 9 bases from J, the junction kept 2 bases outside the gene matches. CDR1 and CDR2 (germline): SGHRS, YFSETQ. This CDR3 is built from 11 residues. This CDR3 reads CASRTGWELFF. The DNA of the CDR3 is TGCGCCAGCCGGACAGGGTGGGAGCTGTTTTTT.

The chain has TRBV28 and TRBJ2-1, with D possibly being TRBD1 (6 bases). With 5 bases removed from V and 11 bases from J, the gap between germline ends came to 19 bases. CDR3 length: 14 residues. The germline V gene has CDR1 MDHEN and CDR2 SYDVKM. In DNA form, the CDR3 reads TGTGCCAGCAGTGCGGCAGGGGCCGACCCGCAGCAGTTCTTC. This codes for CASSAAGADPQQFF.

Only one count was recorded for this clone. Additional DNA sequences in this sample encode the identical CDR3. The genes are TRBV6-5 and TRBJ1-5, with D unresolved. Germline CDR1 MNHEY, CDR2 SVGAGI. Trimming pared 8 bases from V and 0 bases from J, leaving 8 bases between. The CDR3 covers 13 residues. Here the CDR3 DNA reads TGTGCCAGCTCGCCAGATAGCAATCAGCCCCAGCATTTT. It is translated as CASSPDSNQPQHF.

The chain has TRBV6-5 and TRBJ1-1; D might be TRBD1 (6 bases). Looked up from germline, CDR1 is MNHEY and CDR2 is SVGAGI. Trimming cost V 0 bases and J 3 bases, with 11 bases left between them. The CDR3 is 15 amino acids. CDR3 protein: CASSYSYRADTEAFF. DNA of the CDR3: TGTGCCAGCAGTTACTCCTACAGGGCGGACACTGAAGCTTTCTTT.

This rearrangement joins TRBV18 to TRBJ1-6; 7 bases agree with TRBD1. V shed 2 bases, J shed 7 bases, and the junction held 8 bases outside the gene matches. Germline CDR1 and CDR2: KGHSH and LQKENI. The CDR3 has 16 amino acids. The CDR3 nucleotides read TGTGCCAGCTCACCAATACCGGGACAGAGAAATTCACCCCTCCACTTT. It translates to CASSPIPGQRNSPLHF.

This chain connects TRBV3-1 (or the pseudogene TRBV3-2) to TRBJ1-6, with no clear D. V lost 4 bases and J 12 bases, leaving 13 bases between the germline ends. Germline assignment: CDR1 LGHDT and CDR2 YNNKEL (reference sequence). The CDR3 is 13 amino acids. This CDR3 is CASSPGEPLPLHF. In DNA form, the CDR3 reads TGTGCCAGCAGCCCGGGAGAACCTTTACCCCTCCACTTT.

With respect to this clone: The sample contains more than one DNA sequence encoding this CDR3. The chain is built from TRBV11-3 and TRBJ2-1; TRBD2 agrees at 13 bases. Germline CDR1 reads SGHNT; CDR2 reads YENEEA. V lost 5 bases, J lost 7 bases, and 5 bases stayed unmatched. The CDR3 loop spans 15 amino acids. CDR3 in DNA: TGTGCCAGCAGCCAGGGACTAGCGGGGTTGAATGAGCAGTTCTTC. Its protein is CASSQGLAGLNEQFF. Filled out from reference TRBV11-3 and TRBJ2-1, the complete variable domain reads EAGVVQSPRYKIIEKKQPVAFWCNPISGHNTLYWYLQNLGQGPELLIRYENEEAVDDSQLPKDRFSAERLKGVDSTLKIQPAELGDSAVYLCASSQGLAGLNEQFFGPGTRLTVL.

V and J are TRBV3-1 (or the pseudogene TRBV3-2) and TRBJ1-1; D gene ambiguous. Germline CDR1 reads LGHDT; CDR2 reads YNNKEL (reference sequence). The CDR3 is 15 amino acids. The V gene lost 0 bases and the J gene lost 5 bases, with 13 bases spanning the gap. The CDR3 region is CASSQDLIRGTEAFF. CDR3 nucleotides: TGTGCCAGCAGCCAAGACCTTATAAGAGGAACTGAAGCTTTCTTT.

In its sample, this clone was seen once. The chain carries TRBV7-8 and TRBJ2-1; unclear D gene. The CDR3 runs to 15 residues. CDR1 and CDR2 from the germline V gene are SGHVS and FQNEAQ. Trimming shortened V by 5 bases and J by 3 bases, and 14 bases separated the two germline ends. The CDR3: CASSPSAPLYNEQFF. Written as DNA, the CDR3 is TGTGCCAGCAGCCCTAGTGCACCGCTCTACAATGAGCAGTTCTTC.

V gene TRBV6-5 combines with J gene TRBJ2-7, with a tentative D call TRBD1 (5 bases). Trimming removed 6 bases at V and 5 bases at J, with 14 bases between. CDR3 length equals 13 residues. Germline V gene lookup returns CDR1 MNHEY and CDR2 SVGAGI. CDR3: CASRPRDGNEQYF. The CDR3 region has the DNA TGTGCCAGCAGGCCCAGGGATGGGAACGAGCAGTACTTC.

This chain connects TRBV5-1 to TRBJ1-3, with D unresolved. The CDR3 is 17 amino acids. V was trimmed by 1 base and J by 2 bases, leaving 16 bases between them. Germline CDR1 SGHRS, CDR2 YFSETQ. CDR3 region: CASSLNGGRETGNTIYF. As DNA, the CDR3 is TGCGCCAGCAGCTTGAACGGCGGCAGAGAAACTGGAAACACCATATATTTT.

Worth noting for this clone: Other DNA sequences in this sample translate to the same CDR3. The chain uses TRBV2 and TRBJ1-1, with 7 bases that match TRBD1. The V gene's germline CDR1 is SNHLY and CDR2 FYNNEI. The trim removed 7 bases at V and 1 base at J, leaving 3 bases unmatched. The CDR3 is made up of 13 amino acids. The CDR3 region has the DNA TGTGCCAGCACTAGGGACAGGAACACTGAAGCTTTCTTT. Translating gives CASTRDRNTEAFF.

The rearrangement joins TRBV7-9 to TRBJ1-6; 7 nucleotides match TRBD1. CDR3 size: 18 residues. After removal of 3 bases from V and 9 bases from J, the junction contained 17 bases not matched to a gene. Germline V CDR1 and CDR2: SEHNR, FQNEAQ (reference sequence). The CDR3, as DNA: TGTGCCAGCAGCTTGGGGGACAGTTGGGCCTCCGTTGGTTCACCCCTCCACTTT. This encodes CASSLGDSWASVGSPLHF.

As DNA, the CDR3 is TGTGCCAGCAGTGCTATTTTGAATAATGAAAAACTGTTTTTT. As protein: CASSAILNNEKLFF. The chain combines TRBV25-1 with TRBJ1-4; D ambiguous. Germline V gene sequence: CDR1 MGHDK, CDR2 SYGVNS. The CDR3 runs 14 residues. V was cut by 4 bases and J by 4 bases, with 10 bases left in between.

The rearrangement links TRBV19 to TRBJ1-4; 8 bases agree with TRBD1. The ends lost 6 bases at V and 7 bases at J; junction bases unmatched: 7. CDR1 is LNHDA and CDR2 is SQIVND in the germline V gene (reference sequence). The CDR3 has 14 residues. This chain's CDR3 is CASRTAGGSEKLFF. CDR3 coding DNA: TGTGCCAGTAGGACTGCAGGGGGCTCTGAAAAACTGTTTTTT.

CDR3 amino acids: CASSLLGLVADTQYF. Written as DNA, the CDR3 is TGTGCCAGCAGCTTACTCGGACTAGTTGCAGATACGCAGTATTTT. The V gene is TRBV7-2, the J gene TRBJ2-3; 7 positions match TRBD2. The ends lost 2 bases at V and 4 bases at J; junction bases unmatched: 6. This CDR3 has 15 amino acids. Germline V gene data show CDR1 as SGHTA and CDR2 as FQGNSA.

For the CDR3, the DNA is TGTGCCAGCAGTTACTCGGAAGGGCAGGGCACTGAAGCTTTCTTT. As protein: CASSYSEGQGTEAFF. The chain recombines TRBV6-6 with TRBJ1-1; a possible D gene is TRBD1 (5 bases). The V end was cut by 0 bases, the J end by 4 bases, with 12 bases between. CDR3 length: 15 residues. Germline loops: CDR1 MNHNY, CDR2 SVGAGI (reference sequence).

This chain links TRBV10-3 with TRBJ1-3, with 9 bases identical to TRBD1. CDR3 size: 13 residues. J gave up 4 bases and V 8 bases, and 3 bases lay outside the gene matches. The V gene's germline CDR1 is ENHRY and CDR2 SYGVKD. The CDR3, as DNA: TGTGCCATCGGGGGGACAGGGGGAAACACCATATATTTT. Its translation: CAIGGTGGNTIYF.

To note about this clone: An end of the junction does not agree with germline; a read error may underlie this. The rearrangement uses TRBV28 and TRBJ1-1; TRBD1 matches 7 bases. CDR3 length: 9 amino acids. The germline gives CDR1 MDHEN, CDR2 SYDVKM. This CDR3 reads CASSLGQLF. The CDR3 DNA sequence: TGTGCCAGCAGTTTGGGACAGCTCTTT.

J is TRBJ2-7 and V is TRBV29-1; 7 bases map to TRBD2. V shed 4 bases and J 0 bases; nucleotides not matched to a gene: 6. The CDR3 has 14 amino acids. Germline V gives CDR1 SQVTM, CDR2 ANQGSEA. Here the CDR3 DNA reads TGCAGCGTTGGACTAGCCACGAGCTCCTACGAGCAGTACTTC. The encoded protein is CSVGLATSSYEQYF.

This chain links TRBV6-5 with TRBJ1-1, with D hard to call. V was shortened by 5 bases and J by 1 base, with 14 bases between the two germline ends. Germline V gives CDR1 MNHEY, CDR2 SVGAGI. The CDR3 totals 15 residues. The CDR3 reads CASSTLQLKNTEAFF. The CDR3 DNA is TGTGCCAGCAGTACTTTACAGTTGAAGAACACTGAAGCTTTCTTT.

This clone was seen only a few times. The CDR3 DNA follows: TGTGCCAGCAACTTAGAGGGCAATCAGCCCCAGCATTTT. Protein product: CASNLEGNQPQHF. The rearrangement uses TRBV2 and TRBJ1-5; D is unresolved. The germline V and J ends were trimmed by 7 bases and 2 bases, with 9 bases remaining between them. This CDR3 contains 13 residues. Germline V gene sequence: CDR1 SNHLY, CDR2 FYNNEI.

The rearrangement uses TRBV19 and TRBJ1-2; D perhaps matches TRBD1 (6 bases). CDR1 is LNHDA and CDR2 is SQIVND in the germline V gene (reference sequence). CDR3 length: 12 amino acids. V lost 5 bases to trimming and J lost 4 bases, with 8 bases between them. DNA of the CDR3: TGTGCCAGTAGTGAGGGGGTCTATGGCTACACCTTC. As protein: CASSEGVYGYTF. Based on the CDR3 plus reference TRBV19 and TRBJ1-2, the full variable domain is DGGITQSPKYLFRKEGQNVTLSCEQNLNHDAMYWYRQDPGQGLRLIYYSQIVNDFQKGDIAEGYSVSREKKESFPLTVTSAQKNPTAFYLCASSEGVYGYTFGSGTRLTVV.